The 23 T cell receptor beta chains listed next were all sequenced from one sample in a study of control samples from healthy donors and cancer patients. TCRdb's copy holds only in-frame clones and misses some; the assay was immunoSEQ multiplex PCR. The sample has over 100,000 clones; roughly 90% are singletons. Sequencing input: blood. The receptors originated from a man younger than 30 in good health.

CDR3 residues: CASSPTTDRSGNTIYF. Written as DNA, the CDR3 is TGTGCCAGCAGCCCCACTACTGACAGATCTGGAAACACCATATATTTT. V gene TRBV5-5 combines with J gene TRBJ1-3; possibly TRBD1 for D (5 bases). The length of the CDR3 is 16 residues. V lost 4 bases, J lost 1 base, and 15 bases lay in between. Germline V gene data show CDR1 as SGHKS and CDR2 as YYEKEE (reference sequence). Full variable domain (rest looked up from reference TRBV5-5 and TRBJ1-3): DAGVTQSPTHLIKTRGQQVTLRCSPISGHKSVSWYQQVLGQGPQFIFQYYEKEERGRGNFPDRFSARQFPNYSSELNVNALLLGDSALYLCASSPTTDRSGNTIYFGEGSWLTVV.

The chain couples TRBV3-1 (or the pseudogene TRBV3-2) to TRBJ1-1; D is perhaps TRBD1 (6 bases). Germline lookup yields CDR1 LGHDT and CDR2 YNNKEL (reference sequence). The CDR3 covers 12 residues. V lost 9 bases, J lost 5 bases, and 13 bases lay in between. CDR3 amino acids: CASRGGETEAFF. The CDR3 region has the DNA TGTGCCAGTAGGGGGGGGGAAACTGAAGCTTTCTTT.

The genes are TRBV18 and TRBJ2-1; 7 positions match TRBD1. V dropped 4 bases and J dropped 7; count of bases not matched to a gene: 7. Germline V CDR1 and CDR2: KGHSH, LQKENI. The CDR3 totals 14 residues. The CDR3 protein is CASSQFSQGNEQFF. CDR3 nucleotide sequence: TGTGCCAGCTCACAATTCTCACAGGGGAATGAGCAGTTCTTC.

The V and J genes are TRBV19 and TRBJ2-1; the match to TRBD2 covers 14 bases. The germline V gene encodes CDR1 LNHDA and CDR2 SQIVND (reference sequence). This CDR3 comprises 20 residues. Trimming cost V 2 bases and J 5 bases; bases outside gene matches: 14. CDR3 nucleotides: TGTGCCAGTAGTATAATTTGGACTAGCGGGGGGTTTCCTTCCAACAATGAGCAGTTCTTC. Translation gives CASSIIWTSGGFPSNNEQFF.

The chain uses TRBV11-2 and TRBJ1-6; TRBD1 matches at 7 bases. This CDR3 has 15 amino acids. In germline, CDR1 is SGHAT, CDR2 FQNNGV. The V segment lost 5 bases and the J segment 7 bases; nucleotides outside the gene matches: 8. The CDR3 DNA reads as TGTGCCAGCAGCCGTGTCGGGGACAGCAATTCACCCCTCCACTTT. This codes for CASSRVGDSNSPLHF.

V and J are TRBV9 and TRBJ1-2, with no clear D. V was trimmed by 3 bases and J by 0 bases, leaving 9 bases between them. CDR1 SGDLS and CDR2 YYNGEE come from the germline V gene. The CDR3 loop spans 14 amino acids. The CDR3 DNA is TGTGCCAGCAGCGCATACCCCACTAACTATGGCTACACCTTC. Its protein product is CASSAYPTNYGYTF.

This chain connects TRBV9 to TRBJ2-3; either TRBD1 or TRBD2 may supply D (5 bases each). Germline lookup yields CDR1 SGDLS and CDR2 YYNGEE. V dropped 6 bases and J dropped 0 bases, with 23 bases sitting between them. This CDR3 spans 18 amino acids. The DNA for the CDR3 is TGTGCCAGCAATGTGGGGGAGAGGGGAACCGCTAGCACAGATACGCAGTATTTT. Amino acids: CASNVGERGTASTDTQYF.

This sequence joins TRBV6-5 and TRBJ2-2; TRBD1 aligns across 11 bases. CDR3 length: 15 amino acids. V dropped 4 bases and J dropped 4; count of bases not matched to a gene: 2. Germline-derived CDR1 and CDR2 are MNHEY and SVGAGI. Here the CDR3 reads CASSWDRGGTGELFF. Written as DNA, the CDR3 is TGTGCCAGCAGTTGGGACAGGGGGGGCACCGGGGAGCTGTTTTTT.

The chain has TRBV6-5 and TRBJ1-2; 10 nucleotides align to TRBD1. V shed 2 bases and J 2 bases; nucleotides not matched to a gene: 5. The CDR3 extends over 16 amino acids. CDR1 is MNHEY and CDR2 is SVGAGI in the germline V gene. DNA for the CDR3: TGTGCCAGCAGTTACGCCCCGGGACAGGGGAACTATGGCTACACCTTC. Protein product: CASSYAPGQGNYGYTF.

The genes are TRBV11-2 and TRBJ1-6, with D perhaps matching TRBD1 (6 bases). The CDR3 is made up of 17 amino acids. The ends were cut back, 4 bases at V and 4 bases at J, with 17 bases in the middle. Germline assignment: CDR1 SGHAT and CDR2 FQNNGV. This CDR3 is CASSSTEDSPYNSPLHF. Written as DNA, the CDR3 is TGTGCCAGCAGCTCAACCGAGGACAGCCCGTATAATTCACCCCTCCACTTT.

The V call is TRBV19, the J call TRBJ1-3, with unresolved D. CDR1 and CDR2 from the germline V gene are LNHDA and SQIVND (reference sequence). This CDR3 has 13 amino acids. With 2 bases removed from V and 3 bases from J, the gap between germline ends came to 5 bases. The CDR3 coding sequence is TGTGCCAGTAGTATACTCAATGGAAACACCATATATTTT. Amino acids: CASSILNGNTIYF.

In its sample, this clone was seen once. The rearrangement links TRBV6-5 to TRBJ2-3, with D perhaps assigned TRBD1 or TRBD2 (6 bases each). Deletions cut 6 bases from V and 6 bases from J, with 16 bases between. Per germline, CDR1 MNHEY and CDR2 SVGAGI. This CDR3 is 14 amino acids long. The CDR3 bases are TGTGCCAGCAGGAGGGGGGCTCAACTCGATACGCAGTATTTT. It is translated as CASRRGAQLDTQYF.

The gene calls are TRBV6-6 and TRBJ2-7; the match to TRBD1 covers 11 bases. The CDR3 is 16 residues long. Germline CDR1 MNHNY, CDR2 SVGAGI (reference sequence). J gave up 4 bases and V 7 bases, and 12 bases lay outside the gene matches. Written as DNA, the CDR3 is TGTGCCAGCACCAAAACTCCGGGACAGGGGGAATACGAGCAGTACTTC. This translates into CASTKTPGQGEYEQYF.

The chain links TRBV27 to TRBJ1-2, with 8 bases aligning to TRBD1. From germline, CDR1 is MNHEY and CDR2 SMNVEV (reference sequence). The CDR3 totals 13 residues. V was clipped by 1 base and J by 7 bases; unmatched bases: 2. CDR3 nucleotide sequence: TGTGCCAGCAGTTTATTACAGGGGGGTGGCTACACCTTC. It encodes CASSLLQGGGYTF.

The chain has TRBV2 and TRBJ1-1; D gene ambiguous. Germline CDR1 and CDR2: SNHLY and FYNNEI. V was cut by 4 bases and J by 2 bases, with 11 bases left in between. This CDR3 is 14 amino acids long. CDR3 in amino acids: CASSGPAPNTEAFF. The CDR3, as DNA: TGTGCCAGCAGTGGGCCAGCTCCCAACACTGAAGCTTTCTTT.

The J gene is TRBJ1-1, the V gene TRBV7-6, with D maybe TRBD1 (5 bases). Germline CDR1 is SGHVS and CDR2 is FNYEAQ. The CDR3 contains 17 residues. V lost 0 bases and J 4 bases, leaving 18 bases between the germline ends. The CDR3 DNA is TGTGCCAGCAGCTTAGCAGGTTCTCGGGGCACAGTCACTGAAGCTTTCTTT. It encodes CASSLAGSRGTVTEAFF.

This chain joins TRBV6-5 and TRBJ2-3, with a tentative D call TRBD1 (5 bases). This CDR3 is 13 amino acids long. The V gene's germline CDR1 is MNHEY and CDR2 SVGAGI. Trimming took off 8 bases at V and 6 bases at J, with 15 bases between the two ends. This CDR3 is CASGRGPWDTQYF. Here the CDR3 DNA reads TGTGCCAGCGGAAGGGGCCCTTGGGATACGCAGTATTTT.

The V call is TRBV5-1, the J call TRBJ1-1; the D is unclear. Trimming cost V 0 bases and J 5 bases, with 8 bases left between them. The germline CDR1 and CDR2 sequences are SGHRS and YFSETQ. The CDR3 consists of 13 residues. CDR3 nucleotides: TGCGCCAGCAGCTTGGAGATGGGGACTGAAGCTTTCTTT. Translated, it gives CASSLEMGTEAFF.

This sequence joins TRBV5-4 and TRBJ2-7; possible D gene TRBD1, 6 bases. CDR1 and CDR2 (germline): SGHNT, YYREEE (reference sequence). The CDR3 contains 15 residues. The V end lost 0 bases, the J end lost 4 bases, and 14 bases lay between the germline ends. The CDR3 spells CASSLGGGRTYEQYF. The CDR3 nucleotides are TGTGCCAGCAGCTTGGGAGGGGGAAGGACTTACGAGCAGTACTTC.

This chain uses TRBV6-5 with TRBJ1-6; TRBD1 matches at 11 bases. V lost 7 bases, J lost 10 bases, and 6 bases stayed unmatched. The CDR3 consists of 14 residues. Germline V gives CDR1 MNHEY, CDR2 SVGAGI. For the CDR3, the DNA is TGTGCCAGCACGGAAGGGACAGGGGGGTCACCCCTCCACTTT. Translation gives CASTEGTGGSPLHF.

The chain is built from TRBV7-2 and TRBJ2-7; TRBD2 matches at 7 bases. Germline lookup yields CDR1 SGHTA and CDR2 FQGNSA. V was clipped by 8 bases and J by 6 bases; unmatched bases: 7. CDR3 length: 12 amino acids. CDR3 protein: CASAIGGGEQYF. CDR3 nucleotides: TGTGCCAGCGCCATTGGGGGGGGCGAGCAGTACTTC.

This chain uses TRBV19 with TRBJ1-3, with D unclear. Deletions cut 6 bases from V and 1 base from J, with 4 bases between. Germline-derived CDR1 and CDR2 are LNHDA and SQIVND (reference sequence). CDR3 size: 12 residues. The CDR3 DNA reads TGTGCCAGTAGGGATTCTGGAAACACCATATATTTT. The encoded protein is CASRDSGNTIYF.

The chain uses TRBV6-5 and TRBJ1-6; D remains ambiguous. The CDR3 runs to 15 residues. Trimming took off 6 bases at V and 7 bases at J, with 16 bases between the two ends. Germline V gives CDR1 MNHEY, CDR2 SVGAGI. The CDR3 nucleotides read TGTGCCAGCAGCCCCCCCGCTAACAGCAATTCACCCCTCCACTTT. This translates into CASSPPANSNSPLHF.